A selection of T cell receptor beta chains follows, all from one sample in a study of monozygotic twins with inflammatory bowel disease. TCRdb re-called the 5' RACE reads and shows each CDR3 protein once, DNA omitted. This table lists tens of thousands of distinct CDR3 sequences. The sequenced sample consisted of blood. Source of these receptors: a human donor with ulcerative colitis or Crohn's disease, or a healthy co-twin of an affected twin (not recorded which). Each CDR3 is given with its conserved first and last residue.

V gene	J gene	CDR3 protein
TRBV5-1	TRBJ1-5	CASSPQGYNQPQHF
TRBV3-1	TRBJ1-2	CASSQGRISGYTF
TRBV12-3/TRBV12-4	TRBJ1-1	CASSPQTGKTEAFF
TRBV5-4	TRBJ2-5	CASSSARDAKETQYF
TRBV7-9	TRBJ2-7	CATADPGGSGESSYEQYF
TRBV12-3/TRBV12-4	TRBJ2-7	CASTLGDSPLKYF
TRBV5-1	TRBJ1-6	CASSPQGTRNSPLHF
TRBV5-1	TRBJ1-6	CASSAGVGDSPLHF
TRBV5-1	TRBJ2-2	CASTRDTLTGELFF
TRBV12-3/TRBV12-4	TRBJ1-4	CASSFGGREWEKLLF
TRBV7-9	TRBJ2-1	CASSPLTGQNNEQFF
TRBV11-1	TRBJ2-3	CASSPPRIAGAGTDTQYF
TRBV18	TRBJ1-4	CASSPRGQVPFLEKLFF
TRBV20-1	TRBJ2-1	CSARPPGAREQFF